The 23 T cell receptor beta chains below were found in one sample sequenced in a study of T cells in women clearing cervical HPV infection. Clones were sequenced by immunoSEQ multiplex PCR, and TCRdb holds only the in-frame ones, with some missing. This specimen shows more than 20,000 clones; the ten leading clones hold roughly 24%. What was sequenced was blood buffy coat. The receptors originated from a woman between 18 and 69 years old with a cervical HPV16 infection that either progressed to CIN3+ or cleared (not recorded which).

Worth noting for this clone: The read ends 3 residues shy of where the CDR3 ends; the end is completed using the germline J gene. The rearrangement joins TRBV30 to TRBJ2-3; perhaps TRBD1 as D (5 bases). The CDR3 has 15 amino acids. The germline gives CDR1 GTSNPN, CDR2 SVGIG (reference sequence). The germline V and J ends were trimmed by 0 bases and 3 bases, with 13 bases remaining between them. The CDR3 is CAWSVRWRTTDTQYF. Incomplete CDR3 DNA: TGTGCCTGGAGTGTACGGTGGCGGACAACAGATACG.

A note on this clone: The CDR3 end lies 3 residues beyond the end of the read and is filled in from the germline J gene. The genes are TRBV2 and TRBJ1-1, with TRBD1 identical over 7 bases. CDR1 and CDR2 (germline): SNHLY, FYNNEI. This CDR3 contains 14 residues. The J segment lost 1 base and the V segment lost 7 bases, leaving 6 bases of the junction unmatched. The part of the CDR3 DNA that was read is TGTGCCAGCATTTTTGGGACAGCGAACACTGAA. Its protein product is CASIFGTANTE. From start to end, the CDR3 is CASIFGTANTEAFF.

Note on this clone: The read ends 3 residues early relative to the CDR3; the germline J gene fills the gap. The rearrangement joins TRBV30 to TRBJ2-2, with 11 positions matching TRBD2. Germline V CDR1 and CDR2: GTSNPN, SVGIG (reference sequence). The V gene end was trimmed by 4 bases and the J gene end by 4 bases; junction bases not matched to a gene: 5. CDR3 length: 15 residues. The CDR3 protein is CAWNLAGGVTGELFF. CDR3 DNA, as far as it was read: TGTGCCTGGAATTTAGCGGGAGGGGTCACCGGGGAG. Filled out from reference TRBV30 and TRBJ2-2, the complete variable domain reads SQTIHQWPATLVQPVGSPLSLECTVEGTSNPNLYWYRQAAGRGLQLLFYSVGIGQISSEVPQNLSASRPQDRQFILSSKKLLLSDSGFYLCAWNLAGGVTGELFFGEGSRLTVL.

Turning to this clone: The sequenced fragment ends 3 residues before the CDR3 boundary, so the rest is inferred from the germline J gene. The chain employs TRBV30 and TRBJ1-3; D is uncertain. Germline V lookup: CDR1 GTSNPN, CDR2 SVGIG (reference sequence). The CDR3 has 12 amino acids. CDR3 DNA (partial): TGTGCCTGGAGTTCTACTCCGAACGCC. This translates into CAWSSTPNA. The CDR3 in full is CAWSSTPNAIYF.

Details on this clone: The read finishes 3 residues shy of the CDR3 end, and the germline J gene is used to complete it. The V and J genes are TRBV14 and TRBJ1-6; 8 positions match TRBD1. There are 15 residues in the CDR3. The V gene end was trimmed by 1 base and the J gene end by 8 bases; junction bases not matched to a gene: 4. Germline-derived CDR1 and CDR2 are SGHDN and FVKESK. CDR3 sequence reads: CASSQVQGAHSPLHF. CDR3 DNA (partial): TGTGCCAGCAGCCAAGTTCAGGGGGCGCATTCACCC.

As regards this clone: The DNA ends 3 residues before the CDR3 does, and the rest of the CDR3 is filled in from the germline J gene. The chain recombines TRBV20-1 with TRBJ1-6, with 8 nucleotides matching TRBD1. This CDR3 contains 13 residues. V gave up 6 bases and J gave up 9 bases; unmatched junction bases: 7. Germline CDR1 and CDR2: DFQATT and SNEGSKA (reference sequence). The CDR3 sequence is CSATDRESSPLHF. CDR3 DNA, as far as it was read: TGCAGTGCAACGGACAGGGAAAGTTCACCC.

Concerning this clone: The CDR3 end falls 3 residues outside the read, so it is completed with the germline J gene. The chain links TRBV7-8 to TRBJ2-7; D gene ambiguous. Germline values: CDR1 SGHVS, CDR2 FQNEAQ. This CDR3 region has 14 residues. Between the trimmed V and J ends, which lost 8 bases and 2 bases, there was a span of 16 bases. The DNA read from the CDR3 is TGTGCCAGCTCTTTGTCGGCGGTGGCCTACGAG. It specifies CASSLSAVAYE. The whole CDR3 is CASSLSAVAYEQYF.

For this clone: The read falls 3 residues short of the CDR3 end, and the missing part is taken from the germline J gene. The rearrangement uses TRBV11-3 and TRBJ2-7; D is uncertain. Germline V gives CDR1 SGHNT, CDR2 YENEEA. The CDR3 is made up of 14 amino acids. Trimming removed 3 bases from V and 0 bases from J, with 9 bases in between. CDR3 DNA (partial): TGTGCCAGCAGCTTTGCAGTCCTCTCCTACGAG. This gives the protein CASSFAVLSYE. The CDR3, in full, reads CASSFAVLSYEQYF.

Regarding this clone: The read gets to within 3 residues of the CDR3 end, and the germline J gene fills in the rest. This rearrangement joins TRBV7-6 to TRBJ1-2; D gene ambiguous. The germline CDR1 and CDR2 sequences are SGHVS and FNYEAQ. CDR3 length: 16 amino acids. The CDR3 protein is CASSLASLADYNDYTF. CDR3 DNA (partial): TGTGCCAGCAGCTTAGCGTCGCTTGCCGACTACAATGAC. Full variable domain (remainder filled in from reference TRBV7-6 and TRBJ1-2): GAGVSQSPRYKVTKRGQDVALRCDPISGHVSLYWYRQALGQGPEFLTYFNYEAQQDKSGLPNDRFSAERPEGSISTLTIQRTEQRDSAMYRCASSLASLADYNDYTFGSGTRLTVV.

Note on this clone: The read is 3 residues too short to cover the CDR3 end, so that end is filled in from the germline J gene. The chain joins TRBV30 to TRBJ1-2; D gene uncertain. The CDR3 spans 15 residues. Germline V gives CDR1 GTSNPN, CDR2 SVGIG (reference sequence). The CDR3 spells CAWSYFGFNYNDYTF. Incomplete CDR3 DNA: TGTGCCTGGAGTTATTTCGGATTCAACTACAATGAC.

The CDR3 loop is CATAPGGIGSYEQYF. Incomplete CDR3 DNA: TGTGCCACAGCTCCCGGGGGAATTGGCTCCTACGAG. J is TRBJ2-7 and V is TRBV2, with a possible D match to TRBD2 (6 bases). The CDR3 is cut off 3 residues early in the read; its end comes from the germline J gene. The germline V gene encodes CDR1 SNHLY and CDR2 FYNNEI. V lost 10 bases and J lost 0, with 19 bases in between. CDR3 length: 15 residues.

A note on this clone: The read is 3 residues too short to cover the CDR3 end, so that end is filled in from the germline J gene. This sequence joins TRBV20-1 and TRBJ2-7; the match to TRBD2 covers 7 bases. Looked up from germline, CDR1 is DFQATT and CDR2 is SNEGSKA (reference sequence). The junction had 9 bases not matched to a gene; V was cut back by 4 bases and J by 3 bases. The CDR3 spans 14 residues. The part of the CDR3 DNA that was read is TGCAGTGCTATGTCCGGACTAGTATACTACGAG. Encoded protein: CSAMSGLVYYE. The CDR3 in full is CSAMSGLVYYEQYF.

Concerning this clone: Read coverage stops 3 residues before the CDR3 terminus; the germline J gene supplies the remainder. The V gene is TRBV7-9, the J gene TRBJ1-4, with D perhaps TRBD1 (6 bases). The germline V and J ends were trimmed by 5 bases and 4 bases, with 11 bases remaining between them. The CDR3 loop spans 14 amino acids. Germline lookup yields CDR1 SEHNR and CDR2 FQNEAQ (reference sequence). CDR3: CASSPTGINEKLFF. CDR3 bases read: TGTGCCAGCAGCCCCACAGGGATTAATGAAAAA.

About this clone itself: The read comes to an end 3 residues before the CDR3 does, leaving the germline J gene to fill in the end. V gene TRBV19 combines with J gene TRBJ2-7; TRBD1 matches 10 bases. V shed 3 bases and J 5 bases; nucleotides not matched to a gene: 10. The CDR3 is made up of 16 amino acids. Germline CDR1 is LNHDA and CDR2 is SQIVND (reference sequence). The CDR3 DNA, read in part, is TGTGCCAGTAGTATGGGAGCCCGGGACAGGGGCGACGAG. Translated, it gives CASSMGARDRGDE. In full, the CDR3 reads CASSMGARDRGDEQYF.

Turning to this clone: The CDR3 extends 3 residues past the end of the read, so its final part is completed from the germline J gene. V gene TRBV30 combines with J gene TRBJ1-5; D is undetermined. The ends were cut back, 3 bases at V and 7 bases at J, with 13 bases in the middle. This CDR3 contains 13 residues. Germline CDR1 is GTSNPN and CDR2 is SVGIG (reference sequence). The part of the CDR3 DNA that was read is TGTGCCTGGAGAGGCGGCCCCAAGCAGCCC. Its protein product is CAWRGGPKQP. The whole CDR3 protein reads CAWRGGPKQPQHF.

As for this clone: The sequenced fragment ends 3 residues before the CDR3 boundary, so the rest is inferred from the germline J gene. The genes are TRBV19 and TRBJ1-4; maybe TRBD1 (5 bases). The germline gives CDR1 LNHDA, CDR2 SQIVND (reference sequence). The CDR3 spans 12 residues. The CDR3 DNA, read in part, is TGTGCCAGTACCCCTGGGGCCAACGTA. It codes for CASTPGANV. The full CDR3 is CASTPGANVLFF.

As regards this clone: The read finishes 3 residues shy of the CDR3 end, and the germline J gene is used to complete it. The chain recombines TRBV5-4 with TRBJ2-1; D unresolved. The V gene lost 5 bases and the J gene lost 0 bases, with 12 bases spanning the gap. The CDR3 consists of 15 residues. Germline V CDR1 and CDR2: SGHNT, YYREEE (reference sequence). The sequenced part of the CDR3 DNA is TGTGCCAGCAGTCAAAAACAGAGCTCCTACAATGAG. Translated: CASSQKQSSYNE. The whole CDR3 region reads CASSQKQSSYNEQFF.

As regards this clone: The read terminates 3 residues ahead of where the CDR3 ends, so the germline J gene completes it. This chain links TRBV7-2 with TRBJ2-3; a possible D gene is TRBD1 (6 bases). This CDR3 is 14 amino acids long. In germline, CDR1 is SGHTA, CDR2 FQGNSA. CDR3 DNA, as far as it was read: TGTGCCAGCAGCCGGACAGTAGGCAATCAGCCG. This encodes CASSRTVGNQP. The full CDR3 protein is CASSRTVGNQPQYF.

For this clone: The read stops 3 residues short of the end of the CDR3; the missing end is completed from the germline J gene. The genes are TRBV4-1 and TRBJ1-5; 7 bases are shared with TRBD1. The CDR3 is 15 residues long. CDR1 MGHRA and CDR2 YSYEKL come from the germline V gene. V shed 2 bases, J shed 3 bases, and the junction held 4 bases outside the gene matches. The CDR3 loop is CASSQMDRFNQPQHF. The sequenced part of the CDR3 DNA is TGCGCCAGCAGCCAAATGGACAGGTTCAATCAGCCC.

Remarks on this clone: The read ends 3 residues before the CDR3 terminus; that terminus is restored from the germline J gene. The chain carries TRBV5-1 and TRBJ2-1, with 11 bases aligning to TRBD2. Germline lookup yields CDR1 SGHRS and CDR2 YFSETQ. V gave up 3 bases and J gave up 6 bases; unmatched junction bases: 8. This CDR3 is 16 amino acids long. The CDR3 spells CASSSQISGGANEQFF. CDR3 DNA, as far as it was read: TGCGCCAGCAGCTCTCAAATTAGCGGGGGGGCCAATGAG.

To note about this clone: This same CDR3 is encoded by further DNA sequences in the sample. CDR3 DNA (partial): TGTGCCAGCAGTGAAAGTCTGGGGACTAGTCCAAAGACC. It codes for CASSESLGTSPKT. The complete CDR3 sequence is CASSESLGTSPKTQYF. The genes are TRBV6-1 and TRBJ2-5; TRBD2 aligns across 8 bases. The read falls 3 residues short of the CDR3 end, and the missing part is taken from the germline J gene. The trim removed 2 bases at V and 6 bases at J, leaving 11 bases unmatched. CDR3 length equals 16 residues. Germline V CDR1 and CDR2: MNHNS, SASEGT.

CDR3 in amino acids: CAISDRGVPYEQYF. The sequenced part of the CDR3 DNA is TGTGCCATCAGTGATCGGGGGGTTCCCTACGAG. The rearrangement links TRBV10-3 to TRBJ2-7, with TRBD2 identical over 7 bases. The read ends 3 residues early relative to the CDR3; the germline J gene fills the gap. This CDR3 has 14 amino acids. The J segment lost 2 bases and the V segment lost 3 bases, leaving 4 bases of the junction unmatched. From germline, CDR1 is ENHRY and CDR2 SYGVKD.

About this clone itself: The read falls 3 residues short of the CDR3 end, and the missing part is taken from the germline J gene. The rearrangement links TRBV10-3 to TRBJ1-2; TRBD1 aligns across 9 bases. V lost 5 bases and J lost 6; bases outside the gene matches: 10. CDR3 length: 15 amino acids. Germline CDR1 reads ENHRY; CDR2 reads SYGVKD. The CDR3 protein is CAISPTRQGVNGYTF. CDR3 DNA, as far as it was read: TGTGCCATCAGTCCGACGAGACAGGGGGTTAATGGC.